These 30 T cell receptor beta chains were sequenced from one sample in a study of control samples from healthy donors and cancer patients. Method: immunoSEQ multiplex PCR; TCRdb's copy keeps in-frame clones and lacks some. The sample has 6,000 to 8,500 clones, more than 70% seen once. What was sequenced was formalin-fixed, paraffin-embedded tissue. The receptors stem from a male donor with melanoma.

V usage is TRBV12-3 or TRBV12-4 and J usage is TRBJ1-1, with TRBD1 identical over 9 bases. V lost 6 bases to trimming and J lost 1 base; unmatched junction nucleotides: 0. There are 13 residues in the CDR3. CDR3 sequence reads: CASRGQGNTEAFF. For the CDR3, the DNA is TGTGCCAGCAGGGGACAGGGGAACACTGAAGCTTTCTTT.

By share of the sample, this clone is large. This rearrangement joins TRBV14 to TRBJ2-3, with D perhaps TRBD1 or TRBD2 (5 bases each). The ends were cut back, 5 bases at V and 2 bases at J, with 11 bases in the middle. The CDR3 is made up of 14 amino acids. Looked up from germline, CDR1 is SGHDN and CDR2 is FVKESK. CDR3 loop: CASSNLGTTDTQYF. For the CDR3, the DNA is TGTGCCAGCAGCAACCTGGGGACCACAGATACGCAGTATTTT.

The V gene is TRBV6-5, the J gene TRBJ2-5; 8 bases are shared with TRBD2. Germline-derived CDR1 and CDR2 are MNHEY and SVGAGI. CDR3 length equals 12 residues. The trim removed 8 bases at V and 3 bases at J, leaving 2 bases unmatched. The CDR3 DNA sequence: TGTGCCAGCGCCGGGAGGGAAGAGACCCAGTACTTC. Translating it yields CASAGREETQYF.

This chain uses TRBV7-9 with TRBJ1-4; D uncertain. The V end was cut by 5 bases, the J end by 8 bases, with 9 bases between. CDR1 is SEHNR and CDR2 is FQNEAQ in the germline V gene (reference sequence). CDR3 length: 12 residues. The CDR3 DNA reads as TGTGCCAGCAGCCAAATATCCGAAAAACTGTTTTTT. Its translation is CASSQISEKLFF. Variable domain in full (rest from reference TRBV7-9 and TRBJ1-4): DTGVSQNPRHKITKRGQNVTFRCDPISEHNRLYWYRQTLGQGPEFLTYFQNEAQLEKSRLLSDRFSAERPKGSFSTLEIQRTEQGDSAMYLCASSQISEKLFFGSGTQLSVL.

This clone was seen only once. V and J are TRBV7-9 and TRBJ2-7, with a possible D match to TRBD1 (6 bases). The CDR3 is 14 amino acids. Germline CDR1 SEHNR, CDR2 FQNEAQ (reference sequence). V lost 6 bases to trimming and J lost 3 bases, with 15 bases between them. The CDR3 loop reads CASSLQGSVYEQYV. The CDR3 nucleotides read TGTGCCAGCAGTCTACAGGGTAGTGTCTACGAGCAGTACGTC.

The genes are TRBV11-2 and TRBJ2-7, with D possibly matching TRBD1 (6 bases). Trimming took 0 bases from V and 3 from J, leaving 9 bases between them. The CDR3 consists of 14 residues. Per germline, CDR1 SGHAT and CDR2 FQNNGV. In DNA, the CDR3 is TGTGCCAGCAGCTTAGACGGACAGATCTACGAGCAGTACTTC. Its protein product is CASSLDGQIYEQYF.

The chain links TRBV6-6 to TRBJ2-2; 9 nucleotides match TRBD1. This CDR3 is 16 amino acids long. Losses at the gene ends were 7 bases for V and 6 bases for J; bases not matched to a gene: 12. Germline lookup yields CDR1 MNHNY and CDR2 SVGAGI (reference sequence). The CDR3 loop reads CASNKHTGGSPGELFF. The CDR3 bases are TGTGCCAGCAATAAACACACAGGGGGCTCGCCCGGGGAGCTGTTTTTT.

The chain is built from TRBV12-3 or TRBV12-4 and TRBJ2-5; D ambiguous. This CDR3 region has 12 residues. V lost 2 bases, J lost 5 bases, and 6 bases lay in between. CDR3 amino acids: CASSLKVETQYF. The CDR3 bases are TGTGCCAGCAGTTTAAAGGTGGAGACCCAGTACTTC.

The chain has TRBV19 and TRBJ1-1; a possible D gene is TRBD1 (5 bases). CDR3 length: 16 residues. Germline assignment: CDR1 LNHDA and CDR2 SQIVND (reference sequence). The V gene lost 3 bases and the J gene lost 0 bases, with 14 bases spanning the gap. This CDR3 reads CASSIPPGRMNTEAFF. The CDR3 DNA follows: TGTGCCAGTAGTATTCCTCCGGGACGCATGAACACTGAAGCTTTCTTT.

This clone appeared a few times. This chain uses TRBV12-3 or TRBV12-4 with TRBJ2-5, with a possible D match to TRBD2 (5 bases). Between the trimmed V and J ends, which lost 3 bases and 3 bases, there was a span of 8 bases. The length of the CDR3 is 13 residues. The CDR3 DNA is TGTGCCAGCAGTTTTAGCGCGGAAGAGACCCAGTACTTC. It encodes CASSFSAEETQYF.

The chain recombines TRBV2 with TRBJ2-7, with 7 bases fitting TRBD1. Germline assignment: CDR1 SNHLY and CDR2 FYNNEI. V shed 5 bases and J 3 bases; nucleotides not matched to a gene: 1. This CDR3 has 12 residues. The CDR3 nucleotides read TGTGCCAGCAGTCGACAGGGCTACGAGCAGTACGTC. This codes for CASSRQGYEQYV.

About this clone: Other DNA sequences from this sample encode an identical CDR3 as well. CDR3 sequence: CASSLEGTSSGNTIYF. As DNA, the CDR3 is TGTGCCAGCAGCTTAGAGGGGACGAGCTCTGGAAACACCATATATTTT. The V and J genes are TRBV7-2 and TRBJ1-3, with D possibly matching TRBD1 (5 bases). Per germline, CDR1 SGHTA and CDR2 FQGNSA. The CDR3 is made up of 16 amino acids. V dropped 1 base and J dropped 0 bases, with 10 bases sitting between them. The full variable domain, completed using reference TRBV7-2 and TRBJ1-3, is GAGVSQSPSNKVTEKGKDVELRCDPISGHTALYWYRQSLGQGLEFLIYFQGNSAPDKSGLPSDRFSAERTGGSVSTLTIQRTQQEDSAVYLCASSLEGTSSGNTIYFGEGSWLTVV.

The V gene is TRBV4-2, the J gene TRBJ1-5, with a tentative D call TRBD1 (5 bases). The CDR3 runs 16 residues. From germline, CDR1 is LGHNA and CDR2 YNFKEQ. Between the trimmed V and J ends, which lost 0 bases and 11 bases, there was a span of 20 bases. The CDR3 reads CASSQEGLGPSTTQHF. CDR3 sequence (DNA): TGTGCCAGCAGCCAAGAGGGCCTGGGACCTTCCACGACCCAGCATTTT.

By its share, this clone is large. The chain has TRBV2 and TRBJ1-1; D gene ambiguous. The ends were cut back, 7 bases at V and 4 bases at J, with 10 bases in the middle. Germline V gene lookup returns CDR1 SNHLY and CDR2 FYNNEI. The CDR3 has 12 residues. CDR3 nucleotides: TGTGCCAGCACTTGGGCCTCCACTGAAGCTTTCTTT. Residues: CASTWASTEAFF.

The CDR3 DNA sequence: TGTGCCAGCACCCCCTTTTACAGCGGAAGCACTGAAGCTTTCTTT. Its translation is CASTPFYSGSTEAFF. The chain uses TRBV14 and TRBJ1-1, with D unresolved. In germline, CDR1 is SGHDN, CDR2 FVKESK. Trimming took 7 bases from V and 4 from J, leaving 19 bases between them. CDR3 length: 15 residues.

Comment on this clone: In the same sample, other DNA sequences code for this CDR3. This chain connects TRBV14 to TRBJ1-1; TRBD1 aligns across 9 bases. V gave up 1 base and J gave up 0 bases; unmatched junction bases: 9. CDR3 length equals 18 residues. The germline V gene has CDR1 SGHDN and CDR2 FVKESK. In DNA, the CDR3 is TGTGCCAGCAGCCAAGGCCTCCCGGGACAGGGATTGAACACTGAAGCTTTCTTT. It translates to CASSQGLPGQGLNTEAFF.

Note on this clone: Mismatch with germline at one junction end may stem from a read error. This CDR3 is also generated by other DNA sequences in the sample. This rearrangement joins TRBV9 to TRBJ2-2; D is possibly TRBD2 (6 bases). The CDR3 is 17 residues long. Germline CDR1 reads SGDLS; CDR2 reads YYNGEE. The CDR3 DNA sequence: TGTGCTAGCAGCGTAGGCGGCAGGCCGGGAGACACCGGGGAGCTGTTTTTT. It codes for CASSVGGRPGDTGELFF.

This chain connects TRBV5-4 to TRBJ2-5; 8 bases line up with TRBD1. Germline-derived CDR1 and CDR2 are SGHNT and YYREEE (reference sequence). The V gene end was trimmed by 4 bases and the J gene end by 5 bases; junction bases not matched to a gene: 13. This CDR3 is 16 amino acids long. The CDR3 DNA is TGTGCCAGCAGCCACCCCGACAGGGGAGGTCGCGAGACCCAGTACTTC. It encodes CASSHPDRGGRETQYF.

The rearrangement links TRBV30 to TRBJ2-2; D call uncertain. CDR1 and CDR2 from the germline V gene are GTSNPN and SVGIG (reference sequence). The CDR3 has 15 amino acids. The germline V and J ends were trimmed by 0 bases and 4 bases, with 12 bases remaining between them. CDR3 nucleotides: TGTGCCTGGAGTGTACTACGGGCGCCCACCGGGGAGCTGTTTTTT. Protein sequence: CAWSVLRAPTGELFF.

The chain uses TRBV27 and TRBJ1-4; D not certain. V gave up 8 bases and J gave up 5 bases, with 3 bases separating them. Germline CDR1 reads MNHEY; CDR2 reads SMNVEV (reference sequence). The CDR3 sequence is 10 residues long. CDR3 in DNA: TGTGCCAGCGCCAATGAAAAACTGTTTTTT. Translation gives CASANEKLFF.

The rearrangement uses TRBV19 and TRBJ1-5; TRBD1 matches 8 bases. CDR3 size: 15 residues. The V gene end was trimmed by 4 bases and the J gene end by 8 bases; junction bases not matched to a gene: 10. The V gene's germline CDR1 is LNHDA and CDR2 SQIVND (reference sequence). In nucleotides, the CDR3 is TGTGCCAGTAGTACGCCCCCAGGGGGCAGGAAGCCCCAGCATTTT. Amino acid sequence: CASSTPPGGRKPQHF.

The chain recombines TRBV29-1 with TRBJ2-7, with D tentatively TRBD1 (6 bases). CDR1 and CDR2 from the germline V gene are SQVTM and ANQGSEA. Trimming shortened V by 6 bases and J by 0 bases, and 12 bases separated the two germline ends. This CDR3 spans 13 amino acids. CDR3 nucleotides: TGCAGCGTCCGGACAGTGAGCTCCTACGAGCAGTACTTC. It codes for CSVRTVSSYEQYF.

The CDR3 reads CASSPFSGELFF. In DNA form, the CDR3 reads TGTGCCAGCAGTCCCTTCTCCGGGGAGCTGTTTTTT. V and J are TRBV27 and TRBJ2-2; D gene unclear. In germline, CDR1 is MNHEY, CDR2 SMNVEV (reference sequence). The CDR3 sequence is 12 residues long. V was pared by 5 bases and J by 6 bases, with 7 bases between.

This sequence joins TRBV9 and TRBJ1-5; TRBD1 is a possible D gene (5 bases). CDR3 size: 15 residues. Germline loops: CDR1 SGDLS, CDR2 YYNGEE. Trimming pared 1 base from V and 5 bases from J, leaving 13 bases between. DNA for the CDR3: TGTGCCAGCAGCGTACAGGGTTTGGTATATCAGCCCCAGCATTTT. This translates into CASSVQGLVYQPQHF.

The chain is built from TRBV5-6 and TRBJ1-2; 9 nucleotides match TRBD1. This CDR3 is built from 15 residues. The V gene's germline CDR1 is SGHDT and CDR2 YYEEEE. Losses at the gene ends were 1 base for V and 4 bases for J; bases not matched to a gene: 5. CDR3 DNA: TGTGCCAGCAGCTTGTACAGGGGGCTGCGCTATGGCTACACCTTC. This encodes CASSLYRGLRYGYTF.

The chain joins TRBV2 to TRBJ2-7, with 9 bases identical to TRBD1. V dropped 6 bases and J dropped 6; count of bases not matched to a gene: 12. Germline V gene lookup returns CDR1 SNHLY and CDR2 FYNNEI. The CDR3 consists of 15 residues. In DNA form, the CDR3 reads TGTGCCAGCAGCCGACCGGGACAGGGTTCTCGCGAGCAGTACTTC. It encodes CASSRPGQGSREQYF. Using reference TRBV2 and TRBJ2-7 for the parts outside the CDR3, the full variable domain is EPEVTQTPSHQVTQMGQEVILRCVPISNHLYFYWYRQILGQKVEFLVSFYNNEISEKSEIFDDQFSVERPDGSNFTLKIRSTKLEDSAMYFCASSRPGQGSREQYFGPGTRLTVT.

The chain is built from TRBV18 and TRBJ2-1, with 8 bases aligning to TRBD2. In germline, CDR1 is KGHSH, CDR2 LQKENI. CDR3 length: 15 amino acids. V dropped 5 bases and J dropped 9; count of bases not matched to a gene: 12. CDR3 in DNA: TGTGCCAGCTCAAAGGACTCGGGGGGGGTTGGTGAGCAGTTCTTC. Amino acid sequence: CASSKDSGGVGEQFF.

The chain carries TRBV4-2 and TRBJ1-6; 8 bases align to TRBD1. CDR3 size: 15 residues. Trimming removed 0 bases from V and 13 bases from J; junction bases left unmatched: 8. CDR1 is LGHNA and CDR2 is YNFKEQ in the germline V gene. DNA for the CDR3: TGTGCCAGCAGCCAAGATCCGGGACAGGTGGGGCCCCTCCACTTT. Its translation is CASSQDPGQVGPLHF.

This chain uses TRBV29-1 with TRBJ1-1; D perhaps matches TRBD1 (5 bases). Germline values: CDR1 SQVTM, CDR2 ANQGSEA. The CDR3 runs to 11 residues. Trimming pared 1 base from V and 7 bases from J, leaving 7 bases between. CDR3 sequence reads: CSVEGGNEAFF. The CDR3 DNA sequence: TGCAGCGTTGAAGGGGGGAATGAAGCTTTCTTT.

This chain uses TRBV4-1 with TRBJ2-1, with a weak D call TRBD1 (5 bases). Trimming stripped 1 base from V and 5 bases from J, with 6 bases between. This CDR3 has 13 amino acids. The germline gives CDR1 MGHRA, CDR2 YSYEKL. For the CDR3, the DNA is TGCGCCAGCAGCCAAGGGACAAACAATGAGCAGTTCTTC. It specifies CASSQGTNNEQFF.